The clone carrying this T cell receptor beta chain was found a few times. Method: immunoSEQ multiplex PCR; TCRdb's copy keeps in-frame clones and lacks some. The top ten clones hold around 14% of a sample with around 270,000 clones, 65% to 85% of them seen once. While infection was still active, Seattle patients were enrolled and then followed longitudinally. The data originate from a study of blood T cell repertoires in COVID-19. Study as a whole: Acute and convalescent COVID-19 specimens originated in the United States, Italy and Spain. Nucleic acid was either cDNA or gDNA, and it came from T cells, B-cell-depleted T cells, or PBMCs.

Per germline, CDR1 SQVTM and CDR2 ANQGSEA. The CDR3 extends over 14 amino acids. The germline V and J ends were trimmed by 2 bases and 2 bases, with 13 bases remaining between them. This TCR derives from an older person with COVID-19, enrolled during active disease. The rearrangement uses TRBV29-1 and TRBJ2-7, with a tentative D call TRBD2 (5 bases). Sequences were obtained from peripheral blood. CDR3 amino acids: CSVELDGNPYEQYF. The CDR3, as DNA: TGCAGCGTTGAACTTGACGGGAATCCCTACGAGCAGTACTTC.